What follows is one T cell receptor (beta chain) and its context. Its antigen remains unidentified. The data belong to a study of T cells after yellow fever vaccination. Overall study: Fractions containing few cells were prepared with SMART-Seq v4 Ultra Low Input. Notes on the study in general: High-abundance clonotypes from the bulk population could contaminate FACS-sorted repertoires.

Germline V gene lookup returns CDR1 SQVTM and CDR2 ANQGSEA. CDR3 length: 15 residues. V was pared by 7 bases and J by 2 bases, with 5 bases of the junction left unmatched. TCR cDNA was made by 5'RACE template switching, adding a universal primer site and UMIs. Via MiXCR, TCRdb re-called the 5' RACE reads, giving one row per CDR3 protein. The table includes 500,000 to 650,000 distinct CDR3 sequences, around 16% detected once. The chain joins TRBV29-1 to TRBJ2-3, with 14 positions matching TRBD2. Source: PBMCs, taken more than 4 days after the first yellow fever vaccination. This TCR was recovered from a man between 18 and 29 years old who received the YFV17D yellow fever vaccine. The DNA of the CDR3 is TGCAGCGGCGGACTAGCGGGGGGTCCCACAGATACGCAGTATTTT. It is translated as CSGGLAGGPTDTQYF.